This T cell receptor (beta chain) was observed in a study of OX40 agonist ivuxolimab in advanced cancers. At the level of the study: Three patients had partial responses: one hepatocellular carcinoma, two cutaneous melanoma. Study outcomes and limitations: On average, a greater number of expanded clones characterised CD8+ T cells relative to CD4+. Clonal expansion among partial responders at 0.1-3.0 mg/kg ranked near the lowest.

Using immunoSEQ multiplex PCR, the repertoire was profiled, and TCRdb retains in-frame clones only, with some absent. Of 65,000 to 75,000 clones listed, 85% to 90% are singletons. With respect to this clone: Its cognate antigen is unknown.

The timepoints at which blood was sampled were baseline, cycle 4 day 1, and cycle 7 day 1. The source is an adult with an advanced solid tumor such as melanoma, head and neck, liver or kidney cancer. This material consisted of CD4+ or CD8+ T cells sorted from blood, taken in a trial of the OX40 agonist ivuxolimab.

The CDR3 DNA sequence: TGTGCCAGCAGCCCTTGGACAGGGGGCCGGGAAGAGACCCAGTACTTC. It specifies CASSPWTGGREETQYF. This rearrangement joins TRBV7-9 to TRBJ2-5; 11 bases are shared with TRBD1. Germline V gives CDR1 SEHNR, CDR2 FQNEAQ (reference sequence). The CDR3 runs 16 residues. V trimming: 5 bases; J trimming: 3 bases; junction bases outside the gene matches: 8.